This T cell receptor beta chain originates from a study of multiple sclerosis patients with progressive multifocal leukoencephalopathy. Profiled with immunoSEQ multiplex PCR; TCRdb holds only in-frame clones, not every one. The repertoire holds more than 20,000 clones, with less than 95% as singletons. This CDR3 spans 15 amino acids. The V and J ends lost 8 bases and 3 bases, in that order; junction bases with no gene match: 8. From germline, CDR1 is SGHTA and CDR2 FQGTGA. Described time point: approximately twelve months of natalizumab therapy. T1 marks 6 months and T2 marks 12 months of natalizumab therapy. Findings of the study overall: PML-onset expanded TRB clones were detectable before and during natalizumab therapy. Lower normalized Shannon entropy suggested reduced TRB diversity in most PML patients. It is unclear whether the findings reflect JC virus infection or general immunocompromise.

Points on this clone: The antigen is unknown.

The source is a man aged 30 to 45 with multiple sclerosis. This chain connects TRBV7-3 to TRBJ2-2, with 8 nucleotides matching TRBD1. The source material was PBMCs, sampled from a patient treated with natalizumab. CDR3 region: CASAQGARDTGELFF. The CDR3 nucleotides read TGTGCCAGCGCCCAGGGGGCCAGAGACACCGGGGAGCTGTTTTTT.